This TCR beta chain stems from a study of identical twins. Turning to this clonotype: As yet, its antigen is unknown.

Findings and limits, study-wide: The study found weaker excess twin sharing in beta out-of-frame sequences. Alpha sequences that were out-of-frame and twin-shared showed an excess of low generation probability. Models underestimated TCR alpha sharing (out-of-frame) in monozygotic twins.

One entry per CDR3 protein results from TCRdb running MiXCR on the 5' RACE reads. The sample records approximately 470,000 distinct CDR3 sequences, 14% being singletons. The CDR3 spans 18 residues. J gave up 7 bases and V 4 bases, and 21 bases lay outside the gene matches. CDR1 is SQVTM and CDR2 is ANQGSEA in the germline V gene. The same sample was also used in a study of yellow fever vaccine responses in identical twins.

The origin of this receptor is a woman younger than 35 in good health. The chain links TRBV29-1 to TRBJ1-2, with 10 bases identical to TRBD1. Material: CD4+ T cells sorted from blood. The CDR3 region is CSVARLGQGEPDLSGYTF. The DNA of the CDR3 is TGCAGCGTTGCAAGACTCGGACAGGGGGAACCGGATCTATCTGGCTACACCTTC.